One and the same sample provided the 32 T cell receptor beta chains below, sequenced in a study of OX40 agonist ivuxolimab in advanced cancers. Sequencing was performed with immunoSEQ multiplex PCR; in TCRdb, only in-frame clones are kept and a portion is missing. Among around 77,000 clones listed, approximately 90% were seen once. The sample was CD4+ or CD8+ T cells sorted from blood, taken in a trial of the OX40 agonist ivuxolimab. These receptors originate from an adult with an advanced solid tumor such as melanoma, head and neck, liver or kidney cancer.

The CDR3 sequence is CASSSSGRPSYEQYF. DNA of the CDR3: TGTGCCAGCAGTTCCAGCGGGAGGCCCTCCTACGAGCAGTACTTC. The chain has TRBV6-5 and TRBJ2-7; 9 bases fit TRBD2. The V and J ends lost 4 bases and 0 bases, in that order; junction bases with no gene match: 4. The CDR3 is made up of 15 amino acids. Per the germline V gene, CDR1 is MNHEY and CDR2 is SVGAGI.

V gene TRBV28 combines with J gene TRBJ2-4; the match to TRBD1 covers 7 bases. From germline, CDR1 is MDHEN and CDR2 SYDVKM. After removal of 6 bases from V and 9 bases from J, the junction contained 2 bases not matched to a gene. There are 11 residues in the CDR3. This chain's CDR3 is CASRGQAIQYF. The CDR3 DNA sequence: TGTGCCAGCAGAGGACAGGCCATTCAGTACTTC.

This clone occurred once. The genes are TRBV6-5 and TRBJ1-1; 9 bases agree with TRBD1. Per germline, CDR1 MNHEY and CDR2 SVGAGI. The CDR3 sequence is 15 residues long. Trimming removed 5 bases from V and 5 bases from J; junction bases left unmatched: 9. Here the CDR3 DNA reads TGTGCCAGCAGTCCTTTGGGACAGGGAAGGACTGAAGCTTTCTTT. Protein sequence: CASSPLGQGRTEAFF.

The chain carries TRBV6-1 and TRBJ1-1; TRBD1 matches 9 bases. This CDR3 has 15 residues. Per germline, CDR1 MNHNS and CDR2 SASEGT. J was trimmed by 4 bases and V by 6 bases; bases with no gene match: 9. The CDR3 DNA is TGTGCCAGCAGACTACCGGGACAGGGAGGCACTGAAGCTTTCTTT. Its translation: CASRLPGQGGTEAFF.

V and J are TRBV4-1 and TRBJ1-2, with unresolved D. Trimming removed 1 base at V and 4 bases at J, with 7 bases between. The CDR3 runs 13 residues. CDR1 and CDR2 (germline): MGHRA, YSYEKL. Here the CDR3 reads CASSQAATYGYTF. DNA of the CDR3: TGCGCCAGCAGCCAAGCGGCAACCTATGGCTACACCTTC.

CDR3: CASSLFWTGGKQYF. DNA for the CDR3: TGTGCCAGCAGCTTGTTTTGGACAGGGGGCAAGCAGTACTTC. This chain uses TRBV5-5 with TRBJ2-7; 11 bases align to TRBD1. V trimming: 1 base; J trimming: 8 bases; junction bases outside the gene matches: 5. Germline CDR1 SGHKS, CDR2 YYEKEE (reference sequence). The CDR3 consists of 14 residues. The full variable domain, its missing parts supplied by reference TRBV5-5 and TRBJ2-7, is DAGVTQSPTHLIKTRGQQVTLRCSPISGHKSVSWYQQVLGQGPQFIFQYYEKEERGRGNFPDRFSARQFPNYSSELNVNALLLGDSALYLCASSLFWTGGKQYFGPGTRLTVT.

The rearrangement uses TRBV11-1 and TRBJ2-7, with D perhaps matching TRBD2 (6 bases). CDR1 is SGHAT and CDR2 is FQDESV in the germline V gene (reference sequence). The CDR3 runs 15 residues. Trimming stripped 1 base from V and 6 bases from J, with 16 bases between. As DNA, the CDR3 is TGTGCCAGCAGCTTAGTGCGGGGAGGCCTAGTCGAGCAGTACTTC. Translating gives CASSLVRGGLVEQYF.

The chain couples TRBV7-2 to TRBJ2-5; the match to TRBD2 covers 16 bases. Trimming took 5 bases from V and 5 from J; bases not matched to a gene: 8. Germline loops: CDR1 SGHTA, CDR2 FQGNSA. The CDR3 covers 17 residues. The CDR3 sequence: CASSPGLAGGLHETQYF. The CDR3 coding sequence is TGTGCCAGCAGCCCGGGACTAGCGGGAGGGCTTCATGAGACCCAGTACTTC.

This clone was counted a single time. The genes are TRBV7-9 and TRBJ2-1, with 7 bases that match TRBD1. Germline V gene data show CDR1 as SEHNR and CDR2 as FQNEAQ (reference sequence). The V gene end was trimmed by 1 base and the J gene end by 6 bases; junction bases not matched to a gene: 3. The CDR3 loop spans 14 amino acids. The CDR3 here is CASSLGDSFNEQFF. CDR3 DNA sequence: TGTGCCAGCAGCTTAGGGGACAGCTTCAATGAGCAGTTCTTC.

This sequence joins TRBV28 and TRBJ1-5; 10 bases map to TRBD1. V trimming: 6 bases; J trimming: 6 bases; junction bases outside the gene matches: 14. The CDR3 contains 17 residues. The germline V gene has CDR1 MDHEN and CDR2 SYDVKM. CDR3 in amino acids: CASSAPPGQGPGQPQHF. CDR3 sequence (DNA): TGTGCCAGCAGCGCACCCCCGGGACAGGGGCCGGGTCAGCCCCAGCATTTT.

V gene TRBV4-3 combines with J gene TRBJ2-1; the D is unclear. Germline CDR1 LGHNA, CDR2 YSLEER. This CDR3 is 13 amino acids long. Trimming pared 0 bases from V and 8 bases from J, leaving 8 bases between. The CDR3: CASSQEGTYEQFF. The CDR3 region has the DNA TGCGCCAGCAGCCAAGAAGGCACCTATGAGCAGTTCTTC.

V is TRBV7-9 and J is TRBJ2-5; 9 bases agree with TRBD2. V was clipped by 2 bases and J by 5 bases; unmatched bases: 9. This CDR3 region has 16 residues. Germline CDR1 and CDR2: SEHNR and FQNEAQ (reference sequence). The CDR3 region has the DNA TGTGCCAGCAGCTTACTTGGCGGGAGGGCCTTGGAGACCCAGTACTTC. This encodes CASSLLGGRALETQYF.

The chain employs TRBV28 and TRBJ1-3; D is perhaps TRBD1 (6 bases). Germline V gene sequence: CDR1 MDHEN, CDR2 SYDVKM. There are 16 residues in the CDR3. Trimming pared 4 bases from V and 0 bases from J, leaving 13 bases between. CDR3 DNA: TGTGCCAGCAGTTACATGGACAGAAGCTCTGGAAACACCATATATTTT. Translating gives CASSYMDRSSGNTIYF.

The chain combines TRBV6-5 with TRBJ2-6; 8 nucleotides agree with TRBD2. The V segment lost 6 bases and the J segment 3 bases; nucleotides outside the gene matches: 4. Germline CDR1 and CDR2: MNHEY and SVGAGI. The CDR3 contains 15 residues. CDR3 sequence (DNA): TGTGCCAGCAGAACGGGGGGGCTTGGGGCCAACGTCCTGACTTTC. Translation gives CASRTGGLGANVLTF.

The V call is TRBV19, the J call TRBJ2-2; 8 bases agree with TRBD2. The V and J ends lost 3 bases and 5 bases, in that order; junction bases with no gene match: 5. From germline, CDR1 is LNHDA and CDR2 SQIVND (reference sequence). The CDR3 contains 15 residues. The CDR3: CASSILAGRTGELFF. CDR3 in DNA: TGTGCCAGTAGTATTTTAGCGGGACGTACCGGGGAGCTGTTTTTT.

The gene calls are TRBV18 and TRBJ2-3; TRBD1 matches 9 bases. V was pared by 6 bases and J by 5 bases, with 6 bases of the junction left unmatched. The CDR3 is 14 residues long. Germline-derived CDR1 and CDR2 are KGHSH and LQKENI. DNA for the CDR3: TGTGCCAGCTCGCAACAGGGGGCGCAAGATACGCAGTATTTT. Amino acid sequence: CASSQQGAQDTQYF.

This sequence joins TRBV5-1 and TRBJ2-2; D gene unclear. The V and J ends lost 2 bases and 3 bases respectively, with 5 bases between them. The CDR3 has 13 residues. Looked up from germline, CDR1 is SGHRS and CDR2 is YFSETQ. CDR3 loop: CASSFGHTGELFF. The CDR3 DNA sequence: TGCGCCAGCAGCTTTGGTCACACCGGGGAGCTGTTTTTT.

V and J are TRBV7-3 and TRBJ2-3, with D perhaps TRBD2 (6 bases). V shed 6 bases and J shed 3 bases, with 10 bases lying between them. This CDR3 region has 13 residues. The germline gives CDR1 SGHTA, CDR2 FQGTGA. CDR3 DNA: TGTGCCAGCAGGCTCGCGGGGACAGATACGCAGTATTTT. This codes for CASRLAGTDTQYF.

The chain links TRBV4-1 to TRBJ2-5, with TRBD1 identical over 10 bases. The CDR3 covers 15 residues. Germline-derived CDR1 and CDR2 are MGHRA and YSYEKL. The trim removed 1 base at V and 2 bases at J, leaving 1 base unmatched. CDR3 sequence reads: CASSQGTGGQETQYF. The CDR3 DNA is TGCGCCAGCAGCCAAGGGACAGGGGGTCAAGAGACCCAGTACTTC.

The chain recombines TRBV4-3 with TRBJ2-3, with TRBD2 matching over 11 bases. J gave up 4 bases and V 4 bases, and 4 bases lay outside the gene matches. CDR3 length equals 15 residues. Per germline, CDR1 LGHNA and CDR2 YSLEER. For the CDR3, the DNA is TGCGCCAGCAGCCGACAACTAGCGGGAGCAGATACGCAGTATTTT. It yields the protein CASSRQLAGADTQYF.

V gene TRBV19 combines with J gene TRBJ2-3; D not certain. In germline, CDR1 is LNHDA, CDR2 SQIVND (reference sequence). The CDR3 covers 14 residues. Trimming stripped 1 base from V and 1 base from J, with 6 bases between. CDR3 coding DNA: TGTGCCAGTAGTATAGGCCCCCGCACAGATACGCAGTATTTT. The encoded protein is CASSIGPRTDTQYF.

The chain has TRBV29-1 and TRBJ1-5; a possible D gene is TRBD1 (5 bases). Germline CDR1 SQVTM, CDR2 ANQGSEA. The V end was cut by 6 bases, the J end by 11 bases, with 17 bases between. The CDR3 sequence is 12 residues long. CDR3 sequence (DNA): TGCAGCGTAAGCCAGGGCCAACGAGCCCAGCATTTT. Protein: CSVSQGQRAQHF.

This rearrangement joins TRBV28 to TRBJ2-7, with D perhaps given as TRBD1 or TRBD2 (5 bases each). Germline V lookup: CDR1 MDHEN, CDR2 SYDVKM. The ends were cut back, 6 bases at V and 2 bases at J, with 20 bases in the middle. The CDR3 runs 16 residues. The CDR3 DNA reads TGTGCCAGCAGCTTGCTAGGGACCCGAAGGGCCTACGAGCAGTACTTC. Protein: CASSLLGTRRAYEQYF.

This rearrangement joins TRBV7-3 to TRBJ2-3; D is perhaps TRBD2 (6 bases). The CDR3 contains 16 residues. The V end lost 3 bases, the J end lost 0 bases, and 13 bases lay between the germline ends. CDR1 and CDR2 from the germline V gene are SGHTA and FQGTGA. Here the CDR3 reads CASSLGGDTSTDTQYF. CDR3 coding DNA: TGTGCCAGCAGCTTGGGCGGGGATACTAGCACAGATACGCAGTATTTT. The whole variable domain, remainder taken from reference TRBV7-3 and TRBJ2-3, is GAGVSQTPSNKVTEKGKYVELRCDPISGHTALYWYRQSLGQGPEFLIYFQGTGAADDSGLPNDRFFAVRPEGSVSTLKIQRTERGDSAVYLCASSLGGDTSTDTQYFGPGTRLTVL.

The chain is built from TRBV30 and TRBJ2-1, with 11 bases lining up with TRBD2. The germline V gene has CDR1 GTSNPN and CDR2 SVGIG (reference sequence). V shed 4 bases, J shed 8 bases, and the junction held 10 bases outside the gene matches. This CDR3 contains 15 residues. This CDR3 reads CAWKWGLAEFDEQFF. The CDR3 coding sequence is TGTGCCTGGAAATGGGGACTAGCGGAGTTCGATGAGCAGTTCTTC.

The chain couples TRBV6-5 to TRBJ1-2; 7 bases are shared with TRBD1. CDR1 and CDR2 (germline): MNHEY, SVGAGI. The V gene end was trimmed by 5 bases and the J gene end by 2 bases; junction bases not matched to a gene: 2. CDR3 length: 13 residues. The CDR3 DNA reads TGTGCCAGCAGTCCGGACAGGAACTATGGCTACACCTTC. Translated: CASSPDRNYGYTF.

CDR3 DNA: TGTGCCAGCTGCCCCCTCGGGACTAGCGGGAGGGTGTCCTACAATGAGCAGTTCTTC. Its protein product is CASCPLGTSGRVSYNEQFF. The chain links TRBV27 to TRBJ2-1; TRBD2 matches at 16 bases. The germline CDR1 and CDR2 sequences are MNHEY and SMNVEV (reference sequence). This CDR3 has 19 residues. The trim removed 8 bases at V and 1 base at J, leaving 11 bases unmatched.

The chain joins TRBV28 to TRBJ1-3; D call uncertain. V lost 7 bases, J lost 0 bases, and 7 bases lay in between. The CDR3 is 13 residues long. The germline V gene encodes CDR1 MDHEN and CDR2 SYDVKM. CDR3 sequence reads: CASMSLSGNTIYF. CDR3 DNA: TGTGCCAGCATGAGCCTCTCTGGAAACACCATATATTTT.

J is TRBJ2-5 and V is TRBV7-2, with 10 bases identical to TRBD1. This CDR3 comprises 14 residues. Germline trimming cut 8 bases from V and 4 bases from J; bases unmatched to any gene: 7. Germline CDR1 is SGHTA and CDR2 is FQGNSA. CDR3: CASGPTGGVETQYF. The CDR3 nucleotides read TGTGCCAGCGGCCCGACAGGGGGCGTAGAGACCCAGTACTTC.

This clone was seen just once. The J gene is TRBJ2-7, the V gene TRBV11-3; 11 positions agree with TRBD2. The CDR3 is 15 residues long. Losses at the gene ends were 4 bases for V and 7 bases for J; bases not matched to a gene: 9. Germline values: CDR1 SGHNT, CDR2 YENEEA. This CDR3 is CASSSGLAAHGEQYF. DNA of the CDR3: TGTGCCAGCAGCTCGGGACTAGCGGCCCATGGGGAGCAGTACTTC.

V usage is TRBV18 and J usage is TRBJ2-5; D not resolved. The CDR3 is 14 amino acids. Germline values: CDR1 KGHSH, CDR2 LQKENI. Trimming cost V 0 bases and J 5 bases, with 10 bases left between them. CDR3 DNA: TGTGCCAGCTCACCACCCCACCCCCGGGAGACCCAGTACTTC. It specifies CASSPPHPRETQYF.

The chain combines TRBV28 with TRBJ1-4, with D unclear. This CDR3 has 10 residues. From germline, CDR1 is MDHEN and CDR2 SYDVKM. Trimming took off 6 bases at V and 8 bases at J, with 4 bases between the two ends. The CDR3 DNA sequence: TGTGCCAGCAGGCGGGAAAAACTGTTTTTT. It yields the protein CASRREKLFF.